The 22 T cell receptor beta chains below come from one sample, sequenced in a study of early T cells in non-severe SARS-CoV-2 infection. MiXCR, run by TCRdb on the 5' RACE reads, gives a single entry per CDR3 protein. Of 50,000 to 80,000 distinct CDR3 sequences listed, 4.9% were seen once; the top ten hold around 5%. The material sequenced was whole blood. The receptors were gathered from an adult who was a healthcare worker with PCR-confirmed SARS-CoV-2 infection or an uninfected control (not recorded which).

This clonotype was seen more than once but under ten times. Sequence at one end of the junction differs from germline and may be a read error. The J gene is TRBJ1-5, the V gene TRBV20-1, with D unclear. This CDR3 comprises 14 residues. Germline CDR1 DFQATT, CDR2 SNEGSKA (reference sequence). This chain's CDR3 is CSAGRGVGNKPQHF. In DNA form, the CDR3 reads TGCAGTGCGGGGAGAGGAGTCGGCAATAAGCCCCAGCATTTT.

This clonotype has only a few counts. The chain uses TRBV18 and TRBJ2-7; D remains unclear. This CDR3 has 13 residues. CDR1 and CDR2 from the germline V gene are KGHSH and LQKENI. Trimming removed 6 bases at V and 4 bases at J, with 13 bases between. CDR3 in amino acids: CASSPSSIYEQYF. The DNA of the CDR3 is TGTGCCAGCTCTCCCTCCTCCATATACGAGCAGTACTTC.

A few counts support this clonotype. The rearrangement joins TRBV4-1 to TRBJ1-2; a possible D gene is TRBD1 (5 bases). V lost 0 bases to trimming and J lost 11 bases, with 16 bases between them. Germline lookup yields CDR1 MGHRA and CDR2 YSYEKL. CDR3 length: 14 amino acids. This chain's CDR3 is CASSQESSPRVYTF. In DNA form, the CDR3 reads TGCGCCAGCAGCCAAGAAAGCTCCCCCAGGGTATACACCTTC.

V and J are TRBV28 and TRBJ2-1, with 7 bases lining up with TRBD2. Germline V gene lookup returns CDR1 MDHEN and CDR2 SYDVKM. With 2 bases clipped from V and 10 bases from J, the junction kept 20 bases outside the gene matches. The CDR3 sequence is 18 residues long. CDR3 DNA sequence: TGTGCCAGCAGTTTAGGAGTTCCCGCCGGGGGGAGTGGTCGAGAGCAGTTCTTC. Amino acid sequence: CASSLGVPAGGSGREQFF.

The table lists this clonotype with a few counts. The V and J genes are TRBV7-9 and TRBJ2-7, with 10 bases matching TRBD2. The CDR3 has 15 amino acids. Germline CDR1 reads SEHNR; CDR2 reads FQNEAQ (reference sequence). V was clipped by 3 bases and J by 3 bases; unmatched bases: 5. The CDR3 sequence: CASSLSSGSFYEQYF. CDR3 sequence (DNA): TGTGCCAGCAGCTTGTCTAGCGGGAGTTTCTACGAGCAGTACTTC.

This clonotype was counted many times. The genes are TRBV9 and TRBJ1-2, with a possible D match to TRBD1 (6 bases). V gave up 0 bases and J gave up 2 bases, with 17 bases separating them. From germline, CDR1 is SGDLS and CDR2 YYNGEE. This CDR3 is 17 amino acids long. CDR3 protein: CASSVVPQGTSNYGYTF. The CDR3 DNA reads TGTGCCAGCAGCGTAGTACCGCAGGGGACTTCCAACTATGGCTACACCTTC.

A few counts support this clonotype. The chain has TRBV15 and TRBJ2-7, with TRBD1 matching over 8 bases. CDR3 size: 15 residues. CDR1 and CDR2 (germline): LNHNV, YYDKDF (reference sequence). After removal of 8 bases from V and 6 bases from J, the junction contained 15 bases not matched to a gene. The CDR3 protein is CATRPRTGPASEQYF. CDR3 coding DNA: TGTGCCACCCGGCCTAGGACAGGGCCAGCTTCCGAGCAGTACTTC.

This clonotype showed up many times. The chain carries TRBV7-8 and TRBJ2-7; 7 nucleotides agree with TRBD1. Unmatched junction bases numbered 7, after V lost 5 bases and J lost 6 bases. Germline V lookup: CDR1 SGHVS, CDR2 FQNEAQ. This CDR3 has 13 amino acids. CDR3 sequence: CASSVRQGPEQYF. The CDR3 nucleotides are TGTGCCAGCAGCGTAAGACAGGGTCCCGAGCAGTACTTC. The variable domain in full, with the rest retrieved from reference TRBV7-8 and TRBJ2-7, is GAGVSQSPRYKVAKRGQDVALRCDPISGHVSLFWYQQALGQGPEFLTYFQNEAQLDKSGLPSDRFFAERPEGSVSTLKIQRTQQEDSAVYLCASSVRQGPEQYFGPGTRLTVT.

This clonotype has just a few counts. This chain joins TRBV7-9 and TRBJ2-2; D perhaps matches TRBD2 (6 bases). V shed 4 bases and J shed 1 base, with 10 bases lying between them. The CDR3 extends over 15 amino acids. CDR1 is SEHNR and CDR2 is FQNEAQ in the germline V gene (reference sequence). In DNA form, the CDR3 reads TGTGCCAGCAGCTGGGGCGGGGAGAACACCGGGGAGCTGTTTTTT. The encoded protein is CASSWGGENTGELFF.

This clonotype was seen ten or more times. The chain carries TRBV16 and TRBJ2-2, with 7 bases identical to TRBD2. The junction had 6 bases not matched to a gene; V was cut back by 3 bases and J by 2 bases. The germline V gene encodes CDR1 KGHSY and CDR2 FQNENV. The CDR3 has 16 amino acids. The CDR3 coding sequence is TGTGCCAGCAGCCAGCGAGCGGGACTTAACACCGGGGAGCTGTTTTTT. This codes for CASSQRAGLNTGELFF.

There are many counts of this clonotype. The V call is TRBV20-1, the J call TRBJ1-5, with 8 bases fitting TRBD1. In germline, CDR1 is DFQATT, CDR2 SNEGSKA (reference sequence). J gave up 5 bases and V 6 bases, and 9 bases lay outside the gene matches. The CDR3 loop spans 14 amino acids. CDR3 in DNA: TGCAGTGCGGTACATGGGACAGGCTATCAGCCCCAGCATTTT. Residues: CSAVHGTGYQPQHF.

The sample holds a few counts of this clonotype. The chain links TRBV7-9 to TRBJ2-5; no definite D call. The CDR3 has 13 amino acids. Trimming shortened V by 4 bases and J by 4 bases, and 10 bases separated the two germline ends. Germline values: CDR1 SEHNR, CDR2 FQNEAQ (reference sequence). The CDR3 loop is CASSSAHGETQYF. For the CDR3, the DNA is TGTGCCAGCAGCTCAGCCCACGGAGAGACCCAGTACTTC.

This clonotype was found a few times. The gene calls are TRBV7-9 and TRBJ2-6; 7 bases line up with TRBD1. Per germline, CDR1 SEHNR and CDR2 FQNEAQ (reference sequence). The CDR3 runs to 18 residues. The junction had 10 bases not matched to a gene; V was cut back by 5 bases and J by 0 bases. The CDR3 reads CASSLWTGYLSGANVLTF. The CDR3 DNA is TGTGCCAGCAGCCTGTGGACAGGATATCTCTCTGGGGCCAACGTCCTGACTTTC.

This clonotype was observed at least ten times. The chain couples TRBV10-2 to TRBJ1-1; D is uncertain. This CDR3 contains 12 residues. Trimming took 8 bases from V and 1 from J, leaving 8 bases between them. From germline, CDR1 is WSHSY and CDR2 SAAADI. The CDR3 sequence: CASAPGNTEAFF. CDR3 sequence (DNA): TGCGCCAGCGCCCCAGGGAACACTGAAGCTTTCTTT.

This clonotype was picked up many times. The chain combines TRBV19 with TRBJ2-1; 7 nucleotides agree with TRBD2. CDR1 is LNHDA and CDR2 is SQIVND in the germline V gene (reference sequence). The CDR3 is 14 residues long. The CDR3 here is CATTLAGPPNEQFF. CDR3 in DNA: TGTGCTACAACTTTAGCGGGCCCCCCCAATGAGCAGTTCTTC.

V usage is TRBV5-4 and J usage is TRBJ1-2; 9 bases match TRBD1. Germline trimming cut 4 bases from V and 2 bases from J; bases unmatched to any gene: 3. Germline V gives CDR1 SGHNT, CDR2 YYREEE (reference sequence). This CDR3 contains 14 residues. CDR3 sequence reads: CASSVDRGNYGYTF. CDR3 DNA: TGTGCCAGCAGCGTGGACAGGGGAAACTATGGCTACACCTTC.

This clonotype was observed many times. The genes are TRBV24-1 and TRBJ1-3, with D perhaps TRBD1 (5 bases). The V gene lost 2 bases and the J gene lost 2 bases, with 12 bases spanning the gap. This CDR3 has 16 amino acids. Germline CDR1 KGHDR, CDR2 SFDVKD. CDR3 bases: TGTGCCACCAGTGATTATTTTCGACAGCCTGGAAACACCATATATTTT. Its protein is CATSDYFRQPGNTIYF.

This clonotype has a handful of counts. The chain carries TRBV12-3 or TRBV12-4 and TRBJ1-1; D is ambiguous. The CDR3 runs to 12 residues. Trimming removed 6 bases at V and 11 bases at J, with 16 bases between. CDR3 DNA sequence: TGTGCCAGCAGGGCCAATACCGGGAGGGCTTTCTTT. Translated, it gives CASRANTGRAFF.

This clonotype was recorded at least ten times. As DNA, the CDR3 is TGTGCCAGCTCACCGCCGGGACAGGCCTACGAGCAGTACTTC. It translates to CASSPPGQAYEQYF. The rearrangement uses TRBV18 and TRBJ2-7; 8 nucleotides line up with TRBD1. Trimming cost V 3 bases and J 2 bases; bases outside gene matches: 3. The CDR3 has 14 amino acids. Germline V gene lookup returns CDR1 KGHSH and CDR2 LQKENI.

This clonotype has a count of ten or more. The junction shows a germline mismatch at one end, possibly a read error. V and J are TRBV20-1 and TRBJ2-3; 9 bases are a match to TRBD1. The CDR3 is made up of 17 amino acids. The V gene's germline CDR1 is DFQATT and CDR2 SNEGSKA (reference sequence). CDR3 sequence reads: CSVRGTGSKIFTDTQYF. CDR3 nucleotide sequence: TGCAGTGTTAGAGGGACAGGGTCAAAAATTTTCACAGATACGCAGTATTTT.

This clonotype was seen many times. The chain carries TRBV7-2 and TRBJ2-7, with D perhaps TRBD2 (6 bases). This CDR3 contains 16 residues. Germline assignment: CDR1 SGHTA and CDR2 FQGNSA. Trimming stripped 5 bases from V and 6 bases from J, with 23 bases between. DNA of the CDR3: TGTGCCAGCAGCCTGCAATGGAGGGATTATGGATCCGAGCAGTACTTC. Its protein product is CASSLQWRDYGSEQYF.

This clonotype was seen ten or more times. The CDR3 DNA is TGTGCCAGCAGCCGGAACGACAGGGGCGAGCAGTACTTC. Protein product: CASSRNDRGEQYF. The gene calls are TRBV3-1 and TRBJ2-7, with 8 bases that match TRBD1. CDR1 and CDR2 (germline): LGHDT, YNNKEL (reference sequence). With V trimmed by 4 bases and J by 6 bases, 5 bases remained unmatched. CDR3 length: 13 amino acids.